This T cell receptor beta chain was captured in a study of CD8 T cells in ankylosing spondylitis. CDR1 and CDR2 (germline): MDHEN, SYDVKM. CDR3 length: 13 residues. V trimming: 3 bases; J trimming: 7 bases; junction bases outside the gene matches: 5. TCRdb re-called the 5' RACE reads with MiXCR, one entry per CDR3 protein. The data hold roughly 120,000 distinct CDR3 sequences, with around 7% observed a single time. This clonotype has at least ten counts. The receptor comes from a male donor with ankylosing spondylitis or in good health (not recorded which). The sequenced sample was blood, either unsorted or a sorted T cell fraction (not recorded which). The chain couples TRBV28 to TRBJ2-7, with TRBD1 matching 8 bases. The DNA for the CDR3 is TGTGCCAGCAGTTTTCAGGGGGCGAGGGAGCAGTACTTC. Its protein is CASSFQGAREQYF.